This entry is about one TCR beta chain. Its antigen remains unidentified. Germline V gene sequence: CDR1 DFQATT, CDR2 SNEGSKA (reference sequence). J gave up 0 bases and V 2 bases, and 8 bases lay outside the gene matches. The CDR3 loop spans 17 amino acids. TCRbeta library construction was performed incorporating unique molecular identifiers. MiXCR was run by TCRdb on the PCR reads, yielding one entry per CDR3 protein. The sample carries some 87,000 distinct CDR3 sequences, around 16% recorded once. This entry is derived from a study of T-cell reconstitution after alpha-beta-depleted transplantation in children. Findings and caveats of the study: At around two months after transplant, the alpha-beta T cells were reportedly derived from several hundred expanded clones that came from non-depleted graft cells. Surviving thymic progenitors and recipient T cells were the source of high TCRbeta diversity at day 60 in some patients.

The starting material was PBMCs, mostly from graft donor cells, obtained 180 days after TCRalphabeta/CD19-depleted stem cell transplant. The J gene is TRBJ2-3, the V gene TRBV20-1; 10 bases fit TRBD2. The sequence came from a male patient aged 2 to 9 who had a stem cell transplant for acute lymphoblastic leukemia, so the T cells may come from the graft donor. CDR3 bases: TGCAGTGCTAGAACCACTAGCGGGATCTCTAGCACAGATACGCAGTATTTT. The encoded protein is CSARTTSGISSTDTQYF.